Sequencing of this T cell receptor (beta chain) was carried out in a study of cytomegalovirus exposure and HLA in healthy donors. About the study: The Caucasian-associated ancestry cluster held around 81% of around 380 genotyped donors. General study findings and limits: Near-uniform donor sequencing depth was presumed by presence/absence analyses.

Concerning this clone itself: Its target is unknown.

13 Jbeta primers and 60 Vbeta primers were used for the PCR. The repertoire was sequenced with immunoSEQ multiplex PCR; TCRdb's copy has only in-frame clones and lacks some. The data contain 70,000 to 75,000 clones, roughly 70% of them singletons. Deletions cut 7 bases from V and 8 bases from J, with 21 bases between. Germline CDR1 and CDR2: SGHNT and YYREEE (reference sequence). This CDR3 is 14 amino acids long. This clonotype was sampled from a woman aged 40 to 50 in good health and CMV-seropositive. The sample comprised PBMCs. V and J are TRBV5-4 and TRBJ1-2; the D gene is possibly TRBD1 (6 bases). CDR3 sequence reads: CASLQGQDLGGYTF. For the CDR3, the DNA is TGTGCCAGCCTTCAGGGGCAGGACTTGGGGGGCTACACCTTC.